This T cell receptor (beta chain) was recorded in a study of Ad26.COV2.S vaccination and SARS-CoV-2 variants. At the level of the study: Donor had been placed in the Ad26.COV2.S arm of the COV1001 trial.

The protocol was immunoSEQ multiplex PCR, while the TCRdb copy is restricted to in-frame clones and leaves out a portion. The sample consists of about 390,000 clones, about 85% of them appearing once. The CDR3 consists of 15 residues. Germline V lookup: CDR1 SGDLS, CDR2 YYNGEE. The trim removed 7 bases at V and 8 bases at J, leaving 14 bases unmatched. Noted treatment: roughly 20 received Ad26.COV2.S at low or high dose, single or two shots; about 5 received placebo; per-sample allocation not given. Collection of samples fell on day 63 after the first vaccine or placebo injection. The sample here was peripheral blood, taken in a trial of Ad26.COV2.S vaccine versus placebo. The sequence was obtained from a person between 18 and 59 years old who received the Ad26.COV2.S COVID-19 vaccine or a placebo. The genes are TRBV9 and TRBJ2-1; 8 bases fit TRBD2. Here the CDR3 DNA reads TGTGCCAGCCAAAAAGGAAGCGGGGGAGTGGATGAGCAGTTCTTC. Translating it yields CASQKGSGGVDEQFF.